A selection of T cell receptor beta chains follows, all from one sample in a study of blood T cell repertoires in COVID-19. The assay was immunoSEQ multiplex PCR, and TCRdb's table has in-frame clones only and misses some. The table has some 200,000 clones, under 90% seen once. Specimen: peripheral blood. These receptors were taken from a woman aged 80 or over with COVID-19, enrolled during active disease. The CDR3 runs from the conserved cysteine through the conserved F or W. A D gene is named only where the DNA matches it firmly. Clone size is shown for a subset of rows, as once, few, many or a class of expanded clone.

-	TRBD1	TRBV5-1	14	TRBJ1-1	TGCGCCAGCCGACAGGGGGATATGAACACTGAAGCTTTCTTT	CASRQGDMNTEAFF
-	-	TRBV19	14	TRBJ2-2	TGTGCCAGTAGTATTACAGGAGTTACCGGGGAGCTGTTTTTT	CASSITGVTGELFF
few	TRBD1	TRBV4-1	15	TRBJ1-5	TGCGCCAGCAGCCAAAACCGGGACAGGGTTTGGCCCCAGCATTTT	CASSQNRDRVWPQHF
-	TRBD1	TRBV6-5	15	TRBJ1-2	TGTGCCACCCTCAGGGGAACAGGGGGCTATTATGGCTACACCTTC	CATLRGTGGYYGYTF
-	-	TRBV5-4	9	TRBJ2-1	TGTGCCAGCAGCGGGAAGGACATCTTC	CASSGKDIF
-	TRBD1	TRBV7-9	13	TRBJ1-3	TGTGCCAGCAGCCCACAGGGGGGAAACACCATATATTTT	CASSPQGGNTIYF
-	-	TRBV6-6	12	TRBJ2-5	TGTGCCAGCAGCCAACTAGGGGAGACCCAGTACTTC	CASSQLGETQYF
once	TRBD2	TRBV11-2	16	TRBJ2-2	TGTGCCAGCAGCTTAGACGGGGGGGCTCGGACCGGGGAGCTGTTTTTT	CASSLDGGARTGELFF
once	TRBD1	TRBV7-9	12	TRBJ1-1	TGTGCCAGCAAACAGGGGTGGACTGAAGCTTTCTTT	CASKQGWTEAFF
-	-	TRBV2	13	TRBJ2-1	TGTGCCAGCAGTGGTCAGGGAATATCTGGGCAGTTCTTC	CASSGQGISGQFF
few	-	TRBV6-5	14	TRBJ1-1	TGTGCCAGCAGTCGACAAGGTGAAGACACTGAAGCTTTCTTT	CASSRQGEDTEAFF
-	-	TRBV7-2	14	TRBJ2-7	TGTGCCAGCAGTCAGGGGAACCTAGCCTACGAGCAGTACTTC	CASSQGNLAYEQYF
-	TRBD2	TRBV5-4	16	TRBJ2-3	TGTGCCAACTCCCGGTACGGACTAGCGACGGCAGATACGCAGTATTTT	CANSRYGLATADTQYF
-	-	TRBV7-9	11	TRBJ1-3	TGTGCCAGCAGCCCCGCGGACACCATATATTTT	CASSPADTIYF